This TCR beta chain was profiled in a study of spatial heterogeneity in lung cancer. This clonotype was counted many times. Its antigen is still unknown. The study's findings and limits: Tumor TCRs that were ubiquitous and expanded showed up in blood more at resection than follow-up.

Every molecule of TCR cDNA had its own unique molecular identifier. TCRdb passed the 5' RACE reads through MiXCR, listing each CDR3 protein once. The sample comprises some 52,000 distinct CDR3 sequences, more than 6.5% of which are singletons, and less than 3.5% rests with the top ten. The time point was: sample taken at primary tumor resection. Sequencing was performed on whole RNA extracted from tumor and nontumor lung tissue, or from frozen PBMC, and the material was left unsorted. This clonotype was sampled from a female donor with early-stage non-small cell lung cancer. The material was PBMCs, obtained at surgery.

Here the CDR3 reads CASSHDRNEQYF. CDR3 DNA: TGCGCCAGCAGCCACGACAGGAACGAGCAGTACTTC. The rearrangement joins TRBV4-1 to TRBJ2-7; D possibly corresponds to TRBD1 (6 bases). The ends were cut back, 3 bases at V and 5 bases at J, with 8 bases in the middle. The CDR3 runs 12 residues. Germline lookup yields CDR1 MGHRA and CDR2 YSYEKL.